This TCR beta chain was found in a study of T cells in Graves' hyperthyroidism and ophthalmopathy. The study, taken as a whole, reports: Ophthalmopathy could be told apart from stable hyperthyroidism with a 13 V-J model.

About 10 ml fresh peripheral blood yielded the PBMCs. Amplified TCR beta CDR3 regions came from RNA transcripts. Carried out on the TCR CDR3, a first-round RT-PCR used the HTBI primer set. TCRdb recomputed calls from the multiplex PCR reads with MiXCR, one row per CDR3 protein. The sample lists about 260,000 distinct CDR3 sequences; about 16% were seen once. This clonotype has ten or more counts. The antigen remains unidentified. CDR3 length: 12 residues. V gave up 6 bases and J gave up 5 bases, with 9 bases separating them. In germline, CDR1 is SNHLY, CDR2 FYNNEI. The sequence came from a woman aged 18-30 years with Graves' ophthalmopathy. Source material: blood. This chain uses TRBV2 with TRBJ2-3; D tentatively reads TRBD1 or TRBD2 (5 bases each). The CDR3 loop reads CASRGERDTQYF. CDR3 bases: TGTGCCAGCAGGGGGGAGAGAGATACGCAGTATTTT.